The entry below gives a single T cell receptor (beta chain) sequence along with its context. Its antigen is currently unknown. This sample is drawn from a study of identical twins. A universal primer binding site was introduced by template switching. The final cDNA contained unique molecular identifiers. Via MiXCR, TCRdb re-called the 5' RACE reads, giving one row per CDR3 protein. This table holds approximately 190,000 distinct CDR3 sequences, approximately 15% found once. Study-level findings and limits: Its conclusions, products of cross-sectional statistical analysis, did not come from following the same donors.

The germline CDR1 and CDR2 sequences are PRHDT and FYEKMQ (reference sequence). The V end lost 5 bases, the J end lost 2 bases, and 13 bases lay between the germline ends. The CDR3 extends over 14 amino acids. The sample was also reused in another study, on T cells expressing NK-cell markers. That work adds: An anti-gamma-delta TCR antibody restricted sorting to alpha-beta TCR T cells in several experiments.

Sample: CD8+ T cells sorted from blood. The chain uses TRBV13 and TRBJ2-7; tentatively, D is TRBD2 (5 bases). The TCR originated in a woman between 18 and 30 years old in good health. The DNA for the CDR3 is TGTGCCAGCAGCCCTCAGACCGGGACCTACGAGCAGTACTTC. Residues: CASSPQTGTYEQYF. Based on the CDR3 plus reference TRBV13 and TRBJ2-7, the full variable domain is AAGVIQSPRHLIKEKRETATLKCYPIPRHDTVYWYQQGPGQDPQFLISFYEKMQSDKGSIPDRFSAQQFSDYHSELNMSSLELGDSALYFCASSPQTGTYEQYFGPGTRLTVT.